What follows describes a single T cell receptor (beta chain). The antigen remains unidentified. The trim removed 7 bases at V and 2 bases at J, leaving 6 bases unmatched. The CDR3 covers 13 residues. Per germline, CDR1 SQVTM and CDR2 ANQGSEA. The data stem from a study of CD8 T cells in Susac syndrome. Sequencing of TCR beta was carried out in blood CD8+ and CD4+ T cells. Study-level findings and limits: In its TCR sequencing and HLA analysis, the study acknowledged that the number of individuals was relatively small.

With random hexamers, 0.5 to 1 ug RNA was reverse transcribed. Amplification of TCR beta CDR3 used immunoSEQ multiplex PCR across 54 Vbeta and 13 Jbeta. TCRdb re-called the immunoSEQ multiplex PCR reads through MiXCR, storing one row per CDR3 protein. The sample holds under 200,000 distinct CDR3 sequences, roughly 96% seen once. Material: CD8+ T cells from PBMCs. The chain combines TRBV29-1 with TRBJ1-2; TRBD1 matches 8 bases. The sequence derives from a human donor with multiple sclerosis. The CDR3 nucleotides read TGCAGCGGGGAGGACAGGGAAAACTATGGCTACACCTTC. It translates to CSGEDRENYGYTF. Looking up the rest from reference TRBV29-1 and TRBJ1-2 gives the full variable domain: SAVISQKPSRDICQRGTSLTIQCQVDSQVTMMFWYRQQPGQSLTLIATANQGSEATYESGFVIDKFPISRPNLTFSTLTVSNMSPEDSSIYLCSGEDRENYGYTFGSGTRLTVV.